This T cell receptor beta chain comes out of a study of cytomegalovirus exposure and HLA in healthy donors. Findings and limits, study-wide: Diagnosis of cytomegalovirus status made by the classifier reportedly showed high specificity and sensitivity. The productive fraction for most TCR beta V segments was about 90% or about 30% in an earlier analysis.

PCR primers comprised 60 Vbeta and 13 Jbeta primers. Generated by immunoSEQ multiplex PCR, the TCRdb table keeps only in-frame clones and is missing some. The table has some 220,000 clones, around 88% seen once; the top ten hold around 1%. In germline, CDR1 is SNHLY, CDR2 FYNNEI. Trimming shortened V by 1 base and J by 8 bases, and 11 bases separated the two germline ends. CDR3 length equals 14 residues. Note on this clone: As yet, its antigen is unknown.

The sequence derives from a woman younger than 30 in good health and CMV-seronegative. Sequencing input: PBMCs. The V gene is TRBV2, the J gene TRBJ1-4; tentative D call: TRBD1 (5 bases). The CDR3 sequence: CASSEVQGGEKLFF. DNA for the CDR3: TGTGCCAGCAGTGAAGTTCAGGGTGGGGAAAAACTGTTTTTT.